Each of the 14 T cell receptor beta chains below was sequenced from the same sample in a study of blood T cell repertoires in COVID-19. TCRdb's copy holds only in-frame clones and misses some; the assay was immunoSEQ multiplex PCR. The data show more than 95,000 clones, almost 80% seen once. The sequenced sample consisted of peripheral blood. These receptors came from a human donor in a cohort sampled during active COVID-19.

The chain's CDR3 is CAWASGGHEQFF. CDR3 sequence (DNA): TGTGCCTGGGCTAGCGGGGGCCATGAGCAGTTCTTC. The V call is TRBV30, the J call TRBJ2-1; 10 bases match TRBD2. The V gene end was trimmed by 5 bases and the J gene end by 8 bases; junction bases not matched to a gene: 3. The CDR3 spans 12 residues. The germline V gene encodes CDR1 GTSNPN and CDR2 SVGIG (reference sequence).

This clone was counted only a few times. The chain links TRBV30 to TRBJ2-1; possible D gene TRBD2, 7 bases. The CDR3 extends over 14 amino acids. Deletions cut 4 bases from V and 7 bases from J, with 17 bases between. Germline CDR1 and CDR2: GTSNPN and SVGIG (reference sequence). The CDR3 nucleotides read TGTGCCTGGACCCTATCGGGGGGCGGGAATGAGCAGTTCTTC. Protein: CAWTLSGGGNEQFF.

CDR3 sequence (DNA): TGTGCCAGCAGCCACCCCGGGGGAGGAAAGGGGACCGGGGAGCTGTTTTTT. Its protein is CASSHPGGGKGTGELFF. The chain employs TRBV4-2 and TRBJ2-2, with D maybe TRBD2 (6 bases). V dropped 3 bases and J dropped 5 bases, with 19 bases sitting between them. Germline V CDR1 and CDR2: LGHNA, YNFKEQ. This CDR3 is built from 17 residues.

The chain links TRBV5-1 to TRBJ2-1; 11 positions agree with TRBD2. There are 14 residues in the CDR3. V lost 0 bases to trimming and J lost 9 bases; unmatched junction nucleotides: 2. Germline V gene lookup returns CDR1 SGHRS and CDR2 YFSETQ. The CDR3 DNA follows: TGCGCCAGCAGCTTGGGGCTAGCGGGAGGTGAGCAGTTCTTC. It translates to CASSLGLAGGEQFF.

The chain couples TRBV5-4 to TRBJ2-1; TRBD2 aligns across 12 bases. The junction had 9 bases not matched to a gene; V was cut back by 0 bases and J by 5 bases. CDR1 is SGHNT, CDR2 YYREEE, per germline (reference sequence). The CDR3 spans 18 residues. The CDR3 DNA sequence: TGTGCCAGCAGCTTGGGGACTAGCGGGAAACCGGCCGACAATGAGCAGTTCTTC. Its translation is CASSLGTSGKPADNEQFF.

The genes are TRBV2 and TRBJ1-5; no definite D call. Germline V gene lookup returns CDR1 SNHLY and CDR2 FYNNEI. CDR3 length: 14 residues. V shed 7 bases and J shed 0 bases, with 10 bases lying between them. The CDR3 protein is CASTGEYSNQPQHF. CDR3 nucleotides: TGTGCCAGCACCGGGGAATATAGCAATCAGCCCCAGCATTTT. The full variable domain, completed using reference TRBV2 and TRBJ1-5, is EPEVTQTPSHQVTQMGQEVILRCVPISNHLYFYWYRQILGQKVEFLVSFYNNEISEKSEIFDDQFSVERPDGSNFTLKIRSTKLEDSAMYFCASTGEYSNQPQHFGDGTRLSIL.

The chain combines TRBV7-2 with TRBJ2-7; 7 positions agree with TRBD1. Trimming at V came to 5 bases and at J to 2 bases, leaving 12 bases not matched to a gene. This CDR3 comprises 16 residues. The V gene's germline CDR1 is SGHTA and CDR2 FQGNSA. The CDR3 DNA follows: TGTGCCAGCAGCATCCGGACAGGTCTACCTCCCTACGAGCAGTACTTC. Its translation: CASSIRTGLPPYEQYF.

This chain uses TRBV20-1 with TRBJ2-2; D gene ambiguous. CDR1 and CDR2 from the germline V gene are DFQATT and SNEGSKA (reference sequence). The CDR3 has 13 amino acids. Trimming took off 3 bases at V and 7 bases at J, with 12 bases between the two ends. The CDR3, as DNA: TGCAGTGCTAGTCCCGGCGGCGGCGGGGAGCTGTTTTTT. This gives the protein CSASPGGGGELFF.

V is TRBV7-2 and J is TRBJ2-7; a possible D gene is TRBD1 (5 bases). This CDR3 is built from 15 residues. Trimming left V 2 bases short and J 2 bases short, with 13 bases between. Germline V gene lookup returns CDR1 SGHTA and CDR2 FQGNSA. CDR3 amino acids: CASSLHGLGAYEQYF. CDR3 bases: TGTGCCAGCAGCTTACACGGCCTAGGGGCCTACGAGCAGTACTTC.

The chain carries TRBV5-1 and TRBJ2-1, with TRBD1 matching 9 bases. J was trimmed by 5 bases and V by 2 bases; bases with no gene match: 8. The CDR3 is 16 amino acids. Germline V gene lookup returns CDR1 SGHRS and CDR2 YFSETQ. CDR3 region: CASSFTGGRNNNEQFF. The DNA for the CDR3 is TGCGCCAGCAGCTTCACAGGGGGCAGAAACAACAATGAGCAGTTCTTC.

This chain connects TRBV5-1 to TRBJ1-6; D is perhaps TRBD1 (5 bases). The germline gives CDR1 SGHRS, CDR2 YFSETQ. The CDR3 totals 15 residues. The V and J ends lost 0 bases and 5 bases respectively, with 9 bases between them. CDR3 sequence: CASSLEDTNNSPLHF. The CDR3 bases are TGCGCCAGCAGCTTGGAGGACACCAATAATTCACCCCTCCACTTT. Drawing the rest from reference TRBV5-1 and TRBJ1-6, the complete variable domain is KAGVTQTPRYLIKTRGQQVTLSCSPISGHRSVSWYQQTPGQGLQFLFEYFSETQRNKGNFPGRFSGRQFSNSRSEMNVSTLELGDSALYLCASSLEDTNNSPLHFGNGTRLTVT.

This clone was seen at least ten times. The V gene is TRBV15, the J gene TRBJ1-6, with D perhaps TRBD1 (5 bases). Germline V lookup: CDR1 LNHNV, CDR2 YYDKDF (reference sequence). The CDR3 consists of 18 residues. Trimming cost V 0 bases and J 0 bases, with 12 bases left between them. CDR3 sequence (DNA): TGTGCCACCAGCAGAGATGGGGCTTTGAGCTCCTATAATTCACCCCTCCACTTT. It is translated as CATSRDGALSSYNSPLHF.

The V call is TRBV5-1, the J call TRBJ2-6; D unclear. Germline assignment: CDR1 SGHRS and CDR2 YFSETQ. The CDR3 has 14 residues. V dropped 4 bases and J dropped 0 bases, with 5 bases sitting between them. CDR3 loop: CASSTDSGANVLTF. In nucleotides, the CDR3 is TGCGCCAGCAGCACTGACTCTGGGGCCAACGTCCTGACTTTC.

The genes are TRBV4-2 and TRBJ1-4; possible D gene TRBD1, 6 bases. CDR3 size: 15 residues. Germline CDR1 and CDR2: LGHNA and YNFKEQ. Trimming cost V 1 base and J 13 bases, with 19 bases left between them. The CDR3 reads CASSQVDRSPQGLFF. CDR3 coding DNA: TGTGCCAGCAGCCAAGTTGATCGGTCCCCACAGGGACTGTTTTTT.